A selection of T cell receptor beta chains follows, all from one sample in a study of graft-versus-host responses after intestinal transplantation. Their antigens are not known. Sequencing used immunoSEQ multiplex PCR; TCRdb keeps in-frame clones, though not all of them. This sample has over 90,000 clones; about 91% occur once, and the top ten carry approximately 0.48%. The sample here was unstimulated CD8+ T cells sorted from spleen or lymph node cells, taken before intestinal transplant. Source of these receptors: a human donor who received an intestinal transplant. Each CDR3 is given without its conserved first and last residue. Part of the rows lack a size; the others show once, few, many or a class for expanded clones.

J gene: TRBJ1-1
clone size: once
V gene: TRBV5-6
CDR3 protein: AVGLRSGTEAF

J gene: TRBJ1-2
clone size: .
V gene: TRBV5-1
CDR3 protein: ASSLDIAAEGTNYGYT

J gene: TRBJ2-5
clone size: .
V gene: TRBV2
CDR3 protein: ASSPGTDHQETQY

J gene: TRBJ2-2
clone size: .
V gene: TRBV7-8
CDR3 protein: ASSLRTGALGGLF

J gene: TRBJ1-2
clone size: .
V gene: TRBV27
CDR3 protein: ASSLNGPRGYT

J gene: TRBJ2-2
clone size: .
V gene: TRBV4-3
CDR3 protein: ASSLGGLTGELF

J gene: TRBJ2-1
clone size: once
V gene: TRBV5-1
CDR3 protein: ASTWGVGTIGEQF

J gene: TRBJ2-5
clone size: .
V gene: TRBV7-9
CDR3 protein: ASSSRTGQETQY

J gene: TRBJ2-1
clone size: .
V gene: TRBV5-6
CDR3 protein: ASSFDFSYNEQF

J gene: TRBJ2-1
clone size: .
V gene: TRBV6-6
CDR3 protein: ASSASGRGNEQF

J gene: TRBJ2-1
clone size: .
V gene: TRBV29-1
CDR3 protein: SVVFVLGGPWDEQF

J gene: TRBJ1-2
clone size: .
V gene: TRBV4-3
CDR3 protein: ASSQDTGGYGYT

J gene: TRBJ2-1
clone size: .
V gene: TRBV27
CDR3 protein: ASGQIYNEQF

J gene: TRBJ1-2
clone size: .
V gene: TRBV21-1
CDR3 protein: ASSSRQGGGKVRGYT

J gene: TRBJ1-1
clone size: .
V gene: TRBV19
CDR3 protein: ASSNGATGHTEAF

J gene: TRBJ2-1
clone size: .
V gene: TRBV10-2
CDR3 protein: ASSEGAGGPYNEQF

J gene: TRBJ1-2
clone size: .
V gene: TRBV21-1
CDR3 protein: ASSPGQGVYGYT

J gene: TRBJ2-7
clone size: .
V gene: TRBV5-1
CDR3 protein: ASSLRQAPPYEQY

J gene: TRBJ2-2
clone size: .
V gene: TRBV2
CDR3 protein: ASSVGSGELF

J gene: TRBJ2-7
clone size: .
V gene: TRBV2
CDR3 protein: ASRIPRTGRDEQY

J gene: TRBJ2-1
clone size: .
V gene: TRBV7-9
CDR3 protein: ASSPRPGAAPSYNEQF

J gene: TRBJ2-1
clone size: .
V gene: TRBV4-1
CDR3 protein: ASSQGSASAAYNEQF

J gene: TRBJ2-1
clone size: .
V gene: TRBV7-9
CDR3 protein: ASSSTSGGADNEQF

J gene: TRBJ2-3
clone size: .
V gene: TRBV2
CDR3 protein: ASLRQGTDTQY

J gene: TRBJ2-3
clone size: .
V gene: TRBV2
CDR3 protein: ASSEEPGVFTDTQY

J gene: TRBJ2-2
clone size: .
V gene: TRBV27
CDR3 protein: ASGLAETGELF

J gene: TRBJ2-5
clone size: .
V gene: TRBV5-6
CDR3 protein: ASSVGVLETQY

J gene: TRBJ1-5
clone size: .
V gene: TRBV4-1
CDR3 protein: ASSQERRSDQPQH

J gene: TRBJ2-5
clone size: .
V gene: TRBV10-3
CDR3 protein: AISESMSAGETQY